Presented here are 30 T cell receptor beta chains from one specimen sequenced in a study of blood T cell repertoires in COVID-19. Clones were sequenced by immunoSEQ multiplex PCR, and TCRdb holds only the in-frame ones, with some missing. The sample lists some 220,000 clones, 70% to 90% occurring once. Input material: peripheral blood. The receptors were sampled from a woman under 30 who had recovered from COVID-19.

This chain links TRBV29-1 with TRBJ2-1, with 9 bases identical to TRBD1. The length of the CDR3 is 13 residues. The V gene's germline CDR1 is SQVTM and CDR2 ANQGSEA. The J segment lost 8 bases and the V segment lost 5 bases, leaving 7 bases of the junction unmatched. CDR3: CSVPGQGYYEQFF. The CDR3, as DNA: TGCAGCGTTCCGGGACAGGGATACTATGAGCAGTTCTTC.

The gene calls are TRBV15 and TRBJ2-7; a possible D gene is TRBD2 (6 bases). The CDR3 loop spans 16 amino acids. Germline values: CDR1 LNHNV, CDR2 YYDKDF (reference sequence). V dropped 0 bases and J dropped 3 bases, with 15 bases sitting between them. CDR3 in DNA: TGTGCCACCAGCAGAGAGCGGGACCCCGGACTCTACGAGCAGTACTTC. This gives the protein CATSRERDPGLYEQYF.

The V gene is TRBV19, the J gene TRBJ1-2, with a weak D call TRBD1 (6 bases). The CDR3 length is 14 residues. The V end was cut by 4 bases, the J end by 4 bases, with 13 bases between. Germline V gene data show CDR1 as LNHDA and CDR2 as SQIVND (reference sequence). The DNA for the CDR3 is TGTGCCAGTAGTACCGCCACAGGGTCCTATGGCTACACCTTC. Its translation is CASSTATGSYGYTF.

The CDR3 DNA is TGTGCCAGCAGCGTAGGCAGTGGCAATCAGCCCCAGCATTTT. Translating it yields CASSVGSGNQPQHF. The rearrangement uses TRBV9 and TRBJ1-5, with no clear D. Trimming shortened V by 0 bases and J by 2 bases, and 6 bases separated the two germline ends. Germline-derived CDR1 and CDR2 are SGDLS and YYNGEE. The CDR3 runs 14 residues.

The CDR3 spells CASSVDPSAGYIEAFF. CDR3 DNA sequence: TGTGCCAGCAGCGTAGATCCGTCGGCAGGGTACATTGAAGCTTTCTTT. This chain uses TRBV9 with TRBJ1-1, with TRBD1 as a possible D gene (5 bases). Germline CDR1 reads SGDLS; CDR2 reads YYNGEE. The CDR3 consists of 16 residues. The germline V and J ends were trimmed by 0 bases and 7 bases, with 19 bases remaining between them.

The chain is built from TRBV18 and TRBJ1-2; 8 bases agree with TRBD1. J gave up 8 bases and V 5 bases, and 7 bases lay outside the gene matches. The CDR3 extends over 13 amino acids. Germline CDR1 is KGHSH and CDR2 is LQKENI. The DNA for the CDR3 is TGTGCCAGCTCATTGGGACAGGCGGAGGGCTACACCTTC. Amino acid sequence: CASSLGQAEGYTF.

CDR3 residues: CASSLPDGYEQYF. The DNA of the CDR3 is TGTGCCAGCAGCTTGCCAGATGGCTACGAGCAGTACTTC. The chain carries TRBV5-4 and TRBJ2-7, with D hard to call. This CDR3 region has 13 residues. CDR1 SGHNT and CDR2 YYREEE come from the germline V gene (reference sequence). Trimming pared 1 base from V and 3 bases from J, leaving 8 bases between. Looking up the rest from reference TRBV5-4 and TRBJ2-7 gives the full variable domain: ETGVTQSPTHLIKTRGQQVTLRCSSQSGHNTVSWYQQALGQGPQFIFQYYREEENGRGNFPPRFSGLQFPNYSSELNVNALELDDSALYLCASSLPDGYEQYFGPGTRLTVT.

This chain uses TRBV11-2 with TRBJ1-1; 7 bases map to TRBD1. This CDR3 is built from 14 residues. Germline lookup yields CDR1 SGHAT and CDR2 FQNNGV. The V segment lost 1 base and the J segment 4 bases; nucleotides outside the gene matches: 3. This CDR3 reads CASSLGTGVTEAFF. For the CDR3, the DNA is TGTGCCAGCAGCTTAGGGACAGGAGTCACTGAAGCTTTCTTT. Combining the CDR3 with reference TRBV11-2 and TRBJ1-1 gives the whole variable domain EAGVAQSPRYKIIEKRQSVAFWCNPISGHATLYWYQQILGQGPKLLIQFQNNGVVDDSQLPKDRFSAERLKGVDSTLKIQPAKLEDSAVYLCASSLGTGVTEAFFGQGTRLTVV.

The chain joins TRBV10-2 to TRBJ2-7; TRBD2 is a possible D gene (6 bases). V gave up 4 bases and J gave up 1 base, with 11 bases separating them. CDR3 length: 14 amino acids. CDR1 is WSHSY and CDR2 is SAAADI in the germline V gene. The CDR3 here is CASSGGVRSYEQYF. The DNA for the CDR3 is TGCGCCAGCAGTGGCGGGGTCCGGTCCTACGAGCAGTACTTC.

This chain connects TRBV6-2 or TRBV6-3 to TRBJ2-7; 8 bases are shared with TRBD1. With V trimmed by 1 base and J by 0 bases, 5 bases remained unmatched. Germline V gene data show CDR1 as MNHEY and CDR2 as SVGEGT. The CDR3 length is 16 residues. The CDR3 loop reads CASSYFRTGSSYEQYF. CDR3 nucleotide sequence: TGTGCCAGCAGTTACTTTAGGACAGGGAGCTCCTACGAGCAGTACTTC.

The rearrangement joins TRBV9 to TRBJ1-6; a possible D gene is TRBD1 (6 bases). Per germline, CDR1 SGDLS and CDR2 YYNGEE. The CDR3 sequence is 15 residues long. V lost 3 bases, J lost 9 bases, and 16 bases lay in between. The DNA for the CDR3 is TGTGCCAGCAGCGCGACAACAGGGATCAGTTCACCCCTCCACTTT. It translates to CASSATTGISSPLHF.

The V gene is TRBV30, the J gene TRBJ2-4, with 8 positions matching TRBD2. The CDR3 totals 15 residues. V shed 3 bases, J shed 4 bases, and the junction held 8 bases outside the gene matches. The germline V gene encodes CDR1 GTSNPN and CDR2 SVGIG (reference sequence). The CDR3 nucleotides are TGTGCCTGGAGCTTGGCGGGAGGAGGTAAAAACATTCAGTACTTC. Its translation is CAWSLAGGGKNIQYF.

The CDR3 spells CASSSGQGHTDTQYF. The CDR3 nucleotides are TGTGCCAGCAGCTCCGGACAGGGTCACACAGATACGCAGTATTTT. V and J are TRBV7-2 and TRBJ2-3; 8 bases fit TRBD1. CDR3 size: 15 residues. Germline-derived CDR1 and CDR2 are SGHTA and FQGNSA. V was pared by 4 bases and J by 2 bases, with 5 bases of the junction left unmatched.

This clone has only one observation. The chain's CDR3 is CASSYSKSGAGELFF. The CDR3 DNA reads TGTGCCAGCAGTTACTCGAAATCAGGGGCCGGGGAGCTGTTTTTT. This chain connects TRBV6-5 to TRBJ2-2, with D perhaps matching TRBD1 (6 bases). The CDR3 is 15 residues long. Germline CDR1 MNHEY, CDR2 SVGAGI. V was shortened by 0 bases and J by 6 bases, with 11 bases between the two germline ends.

This chain joins TRBV7-3 and TRBJ2-1; TRBD1 matches at 7 bases. Trimming at V came to 3 bases and at J to 3 bases, leaving 5 bases not matched to a gene. Looked up from germline, CDR1 is SGHTA and CDR2 is FQGTGA. The CDR3 is 15 amino acids. The CDR3 region is CASSFSRDSYNEQFF. The CDR3 DNA is TGTGCCAGCAGCTTCTCTCGGGACAGCTACAATGAGCAGTTCTTC.

The chain has TRBV9 and TRBJ1-2, with D tentatively TRBD1 (5 bases). CDR3 size: 11 residues. CDR1 is SGDLS, CDR2 YYNGEE, per germline. Trimming took off 7 bases at V and 8 bases at J, with 12 bases between the two ends. Written as DNA, the CDR3 is TGTGCCAGCTTAGGGACTTCGGGCTACACCTTC. Translation: CASLGTSGYTF. Using reference TRBV9 and TRBJ1-2 for the parts outside the CDR3, the full variable domain is DSGVTQTPKHLITATGQRVTLRCSPRSGDLSVYWYQQSLDQGLQFLIQYYNGEERAKGNILERFSAQQFPDLHSELNLSSLELGDSALYFCASLGTSGYTFGSGTRLTVV.

This clone was recorded a few times. This same CDR3 is encoded by further DNA sequences in the sample. J is TRBJ2-1 and V is TRBV9; unclear D gene. From germline, CDR1 is SGDLS and CDR2 YYNGEE. Trimming shortened V by 0 bases and J by 5 bases, and 3 bases separated the two germline ends. The CDR3 sequence is 12 residues long. The CDR3 spells CASSVADNEQFF. The CDR3 nucleotides are TGTGCCAGCAGCGTAGCGGACAATGAGCAGTTCTTC.

The chain is built from TRBV19 and TRBJ2-1, with TRBD2 matching 8 bases. This CDR3 is built from 15 residues. The V gene's germline CDR1 is LNHDA and CDR2 SQIVND (reference sequence). Unmatched junction bases numbered 5, after V lost 7 bases and J lost 0 bases. The CDR3 loop is CASTLGTSSYNEQFF. The CDR3 DNA reads TGTGCCAGTACCCTCGGGACTAGCTCCTACAATGAGCAGTTCTTC.

The rearrangement joins TRBV30 to TRBJ1-2; weak D call: TRBD1 (6 bases). Trimming stripped 4 bases from V and 3 bases from J, with 15 bases between. Germline V gene lookup returns CDR1 GTSNPN and CDR2 SVGIG (reference sequence). This CDR3 has 14 residues. The CDR3 DNA reads TGTGCCTGGAATCGGGGGGCGCCCGACTATGGCTACACCTTC. Its protein product is CAWNRGAPDYGYTF.

The rearrangement uses TRBV7-6 and TRBJ2-1; 10 bases fit TRBD2. Germline assignment: CDR1 SGHVS and CDR2 FNYEAQ. This CDR3 has 17 amino acids. V trimming: 1 base; J trimming: 1 base; junction bases outside the gene matches: 4. CDR3 protein: CASSLEASGSSYNEQFF. In nucleotides, the CDR3 is TGTGCCAGCAGCTTAGAGGCTAGCGGGAGTTCCTACAATGAGCAGTTCTTC. The whole variable domain, remainder taken from reference TRBV7-6 and TRBJ2-1, is GAGVSQSPRYKVTKRGQDVALRCDPISGHVSLYWYRQALGQGPEFLTYFNYEAQQDKSGLPNDRFSAERPEGSISTLTIQRTEQRDSAMYRCASSLEASGSSYNEQFFGPGTRLTVL.

This clone was seen a single time. The chain uses TRBV29-1 and TRBJ2-7; 7 positions agree with TRBD1. V shed 3 bases and J 5 bases; nucleotides not matched to a gene: 7. The CDR3 runs 13 residues. Germline V gene lookup returns CDR1 SQVTM and CDR2 ANQGSEA. CDR3 residues: CSVDATGTHEQYF. The CDR3 DNA sequence: TGCAGCGTTGACGCGACAGGGACCCACGAGCAGTACTTC.

The J gene is TRBJ2-7, the V gene TRBV27, with 8 bases identical to TRBD2. In germline, CDR1 is MNHEY, CDR2 SMNVEV (reference sequence). CDR3 size: 17 residues. Losses at the gene ends were 4 bases for V and 5 bases for J; bases not matched to a gene: 16. The DNA for the CDR3 is TGTGCCAGCAGTTCTGCCGGGGGGGGTCCTGTCGTCGACGAGCAGTACTTC. The encoded protein is CASSSAGGGPVVDEQYF.

This clone was recorded once. The chain combines TRBV12-5 with TRBJ1-1; tentative D call: TRBD1 (5 bases). Per the germline V gene, CDR1 is LGHNT and CDR2 is FRNRAP. The CDR3 contains 15 residues. V was shortened by 7 bases and J by 2 bases, with 17 bases between the two germline ends. This CDR3 reads CASVKGRQGNTEAFF. CDR3 DNA sequence: TGTGCTAGTGTCAAGGGGCGCCAGGGAAACACTGAAGCTTTCTTT.

The gene calls are TRBV5-6 and TRBJ1-2; D is unclear. V lost 4 bases and J 5 bases, leaving 12 bases between the germline ends. The germline gives CDR1 SGHDT, CDR2 YYEEEE. The CDR3 runs to 13 residues. CDR3 sequence (DNA): TGTGCCAGCAGCGCCCCAAGCGGGTATGGCTACACCTTC. This codes for CASSAPSGYGYTF.

This sequence joins TRBV5-1 and TRBJ2-1; D might be TRBD1 (6 bases). Germline values: CDR1 SGHRS, CDR2 YFSETQ. This CDR3 comprises 13 residues. V was clipped by 0 bases and J by 10 bases, with 11 bases between them. CDR3 nucleotide sequence: TGCGCCAGCAGCTTGGGTCAGGGGACGGAGCAGTTCTTC. As protein: CASSLGQGTEQFF.

Here the CDR3 reads CASVLLRVGGAQYF. CDR3 in DNA: TGTGCCAGCGTTTTGCTCAGAGTAGGGGGCGCGCAGTATTTT. The V gene is TRBV7-9, the J gene TRBJ2-3, with 7 nucleotides matching TRBD1. The CDR3 consists of 14 residues. The V and J ends lost 8 bases and 10 bases, in that order; junction bases with no gene match: 15. Germline V lookup: CDR1 SEHNR, CDR2 FQNEAQ (reference sequence).

The rearrangement uses TRBV6-5 and TRBJ1-4; TRBD1 matches at 8 bases. The CDR3 runs to 15 residues. V trimming: 5 bases; J trimming: 8 bases; junction bases outside the gene matches: 10. Germline CDR1 reads MNHEY; CDR2 reads SVGAGI. The chain's CDR3 is CASSNQQGVGEKLFF. CDR3 DNA sequence: TGTGCCAGCAGTAACCAACAGGGGGTAGGGGAAAAACTGTTTTTT.

V usage is TRBV11-2 and J usage is TRBJ1-1, with TRBD1 as a possible D gene (5 bases). The CDR3 totals 15 residues. The germline CDR1 and CDR2 sequences are SGHAT and FQNNGV. With 1 base removed from V and 4 bases from J, the gap between germline ends came to 13 bases. The CDR3 loop is CASSLGAGLSTEAFF. In nucleotides, the CDR3 is TGTGCCAGCAGCTTAGGGGCAGGGCTGAGCACTGAAGCTTTCTTT.

This sequence joins TRBV7-3 and TRBJ2-2; TRBD2 aligns across 7 bases. The V gene end was trimmed by 5 bases and the J gene end by 1 base; junction bases not matched to a gene: 7. The germline V gene encodes CDR1 SGHTA and CDR2 FQGTGA. This CDR3 spans 16 amino acids. The CDR3 loop is CASSPVVAGNTGELFF. Written as DNA, the CDR3 is TGTGCCAGCAGCCCCGTGGTAGCGGGGAACACCGGGGAGCTGTTTTTT.

This clone has a single count. The rearrangement uses TRBV30 and TRBJ2-7; a possible D gene is TRBD1 (5 bases). Germline CDR1 is GTSNPN and CDR2 is SVGIG (reference sequence). CDR3 length equals 12 residues. V was shortened by 3 bases and J by 3 bases, with 9 bases between the two germline ends. DNA of the CDR3: TGTGCCTGGAGCGAAAGGGGCTACGAGCAGTACTTC. The encoded protein is CAWSERGYEQYF.